This record looks at one TCR beta chain sequence and its context. The specificity of this receptor is unknown. Per-nucleotide qualities are absent, and no much larger clonotype sits a single base away. A single peripheral blood draw of around 120 mL on average was collected from each donor into heparinised tubes. Using a panel that included CD45RO, CCR7, CD25, CD127, CD95 and CD27, naive, central memory, regulatory and stem cell-like memory CD4+ T cells were sorted on a BD FACSAria II. Every sorted population had a purity above 95%. Right away, PBMCs were isolated by Lymphoprep density gradient centrifugation and were stained directly, with no culture step. So that batch effects would be minimized, each experiment stained and sorted samples in pairs, pairing one healthy donor with one patient. Cut back by 6 bases and 3 bases, the V and J ends lie 12 bases apart. The CDR3, cysteine through phenylalanine, is 14 amino acids long. Of the read, only the CDR3 DNA is kept; its 42 bases are in frame from base 1. Reading the germline V gene (reference sequence) gives CDR1 LNHDA and CDR2 SQIVND.

The entire amount of isolated RNA was reverse transcribed using the High Capacity cDNA Reverse Transcription Kit, so the sequenced TCRB transcripts were expressed ones. Deep immunoSEQ sequencing was applied to naive, central memory and regulatory T cell samples, giving an average of about 3.7 million total reads per sample. Sorted cells were lysed in RLT buffer and RNA was extracted with DNase-treated RNeasy Micro or Mini kits, depending on cell number. To prevent cross-contamination, each cell subset was processed individually, whereas patient and healthy donor samples were processed jointly. The immunoSEQ multiplex PCR was used to amplify TCRB sequences from cDNA, yielding 87-bp fragments that span the CDR3 region. Sequencing of the amplicons was done on the Illumina HiSeq platform. The paper's data handling went like this. PCR bias was computationally corrected using synthetic template baselines, reads within Hamming distance 2 were collapsed, and singletons that could not be merged were discarded. Reads were aligned against IMGT so that V, D and J genes, CDR3 length and insertions or deletions at six rearrangement sites could be assigned. Within each subset, clonotype counts were normalized to sorted cell number, after which true diversity and Gini coefficients were computed with the tcR R package. The overlap coefficient, calculated on TCRB nucleotide sequences, was used to quantify repertoire sharing. TCRdb limited this immuneACCESS table to in-frame rearrangements with V and J called. A share of clones is missing; checked studies link under half to unresolved V genes, and the rest is unexplained. For V, J and clone size, that table is used; D and trimming come from the DNA. In this sample the table shows approximately 140,000 clones, about 51% of which occur a single time. Roughly 0.42% of the sample goes to the ten largest clones.

These data are taken from a study of beta chain features in type 1 diabetes listed by TCRdb under 2018. Regarding the research as a whole: Mean age, gender distribution, total cell number and subset yield were not different between patients and healthy donors. A total of about 110 million sorted cells were examined across all samples, and the number of cells per subset was strongly correlated with RNA yield. The study compared the TCRB repertoires of sorted circulating CD4+ T cell subsets in recently diagnosed type 1 diabetes patients with those in matched healthy donors. Whereas all 28 donors provided naive and central memory subsets, regulatory and stem cell-like memory subsets were isolated from just 8 patients and roughly 8 healthy donors.

Study-wide findings and limitations: Fewer insertions and more nucleotide deletions at VDJ recombination sites were observed in patients with type 1 diabetes, implying thymic rearrangement abnormalities. HLA sub-analyses involved small numbers of individuals, so any influence of HLA type on TCRB rearrangement remained unresolved. Naive, central memory and regulatory TCRB repertoires appeared to be more similar among patients than among healthy donors. Shorter templates might have been favored by PCR, but patient and control samples were amplified and corrected together, so both groups would have been affected equally by any skew. Sequencing cDNA rather than genomic DNA could over-represent highly expressing activated cells, although activation and CD3 levels did not differ between groups. A moderate but significant shortening of TCRB CDR3 length was observed in type 1 diabetes patients in all four CD4+ subsets.

The origin of this receptor is a man younger than 35 in good health. Sequencing input: Tregs from blood. The cell subset or site tag for this specimen amounts to: regulatory CD4+ T cells. This sequence uses TRBV19 and TRBJ2-1, and TRBD2 may be the D gene, going by 6 matching bases. In nucleotide form, the sequence is TGTGCCAGTAGAACGGGGGACGGCTACAATGAGCAGTTCTTC. It specifies CASRTGDGYNEQFF. Here the CDR3 is joined to the reference TRBV19 and TRBJ2-1 genes, and the full variable domain is: DGGITQSPKYLFRKEGQNVTLSCEQNLNHDAMYWYRQDPGQGLRLIYYSQIVNDFQKGDIAEGYSVSREKKESFPLTVTSAQKNPTAFYLCASRTGDGYNEQFFGPGTRLTVL.